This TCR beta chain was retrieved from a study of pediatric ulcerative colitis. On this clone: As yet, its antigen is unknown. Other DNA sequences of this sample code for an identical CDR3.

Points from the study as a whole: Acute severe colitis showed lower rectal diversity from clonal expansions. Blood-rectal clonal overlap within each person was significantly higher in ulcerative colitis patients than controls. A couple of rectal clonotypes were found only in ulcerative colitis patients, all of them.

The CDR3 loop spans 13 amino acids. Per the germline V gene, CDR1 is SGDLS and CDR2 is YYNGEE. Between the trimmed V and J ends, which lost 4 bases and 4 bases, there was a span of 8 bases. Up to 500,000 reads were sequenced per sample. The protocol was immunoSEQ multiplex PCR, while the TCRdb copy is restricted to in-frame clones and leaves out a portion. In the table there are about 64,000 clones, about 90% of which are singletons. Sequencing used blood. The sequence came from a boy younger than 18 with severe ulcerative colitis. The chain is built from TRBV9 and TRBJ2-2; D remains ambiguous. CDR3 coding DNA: TGTGCCAGCAGCCCGAGTATCACCGGGGAGCTGTTTTTT. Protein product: CASSPSITGELFF. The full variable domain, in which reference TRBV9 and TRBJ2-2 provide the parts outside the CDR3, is DSGVTQTPKHLITATGQRVTLRCSPRSGDLSVYWYQQSLDQGLQFLIQYYNGEERAKGNILERFSAQQFPDLHSELNLSSLELGDSALYFCASSPSITGELFFGEGSRLTVL.